This TCR beta chain was sequenced during a study of CD8+ T cells in alopecia areata. Extraction of RNA preceded its reverse transcription into cDNA, which served as the sequencing template. Sequencing used immunoSEQ multiplex PCR; TCRdb keeps in-frame clones, though not all of them. The table lists about 270,000 clones, 60% of them singletons. Treatment: oral pan-JAK inhibitor, 5-10 mg twice daily. Source: CD4+ T cells sorted from blood, taken around week 54, from a patient treated with tofacitinib. This receptor was taken from a human donor with alopecia areata.

CDR3: CSAKINTQYF. The CDR3 DNA reads as TGCAGCGCAAAGATTAATACGCAGTATTTT. The chain uses TRBV29-1 and TRBJ2-3; no clear D. Germline CDR1 and CDR2: SQVTM and ANQGSEA. The CDR3 is 10 amino acids. V was cut by 7 bases and J by 7 bases, with 9 bases left in between.